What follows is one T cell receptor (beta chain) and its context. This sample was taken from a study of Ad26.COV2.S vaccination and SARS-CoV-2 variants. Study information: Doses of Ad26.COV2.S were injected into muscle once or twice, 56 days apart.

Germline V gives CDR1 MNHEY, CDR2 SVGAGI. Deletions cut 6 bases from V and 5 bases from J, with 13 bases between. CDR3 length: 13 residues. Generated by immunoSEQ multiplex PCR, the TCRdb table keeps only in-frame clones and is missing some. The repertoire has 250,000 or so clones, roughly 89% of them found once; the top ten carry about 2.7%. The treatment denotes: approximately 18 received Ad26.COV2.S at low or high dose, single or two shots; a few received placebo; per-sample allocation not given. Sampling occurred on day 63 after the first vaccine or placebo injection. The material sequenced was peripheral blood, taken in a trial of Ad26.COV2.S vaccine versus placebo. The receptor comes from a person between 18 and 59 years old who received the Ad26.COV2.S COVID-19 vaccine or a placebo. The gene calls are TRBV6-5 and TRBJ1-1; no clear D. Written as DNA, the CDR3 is TGTGCCAGCAGCTTCGGACGGCGGACTGAAGCTTTCTTT. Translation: CASSFGRRTEAFF.